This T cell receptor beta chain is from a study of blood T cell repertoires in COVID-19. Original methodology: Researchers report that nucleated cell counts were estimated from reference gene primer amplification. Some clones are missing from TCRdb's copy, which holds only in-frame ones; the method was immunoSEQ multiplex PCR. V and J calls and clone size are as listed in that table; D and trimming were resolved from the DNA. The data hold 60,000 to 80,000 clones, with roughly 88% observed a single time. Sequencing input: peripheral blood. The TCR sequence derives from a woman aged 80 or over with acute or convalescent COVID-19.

The chain's CDR3 is CASGLVEGANGELFF. CDR3 coding DNA: TGTGCTAGTGGTTTGGTGGAGGGGGCGAACGGGGAGCTGTTTTTT. The chain combines TRBV12-5 with TRBJ2-2, with a possible D match to TRBD1 (7 bases). CDR1 is LGHNT and CDR2 is FRNRAP in the germline V gene. V gave up 0 bases and J gave up 7 bases, with 12 bases separating them. The length of the CDR3 is 15 residues.